One T cell receptor beta chain is described in this entry. The target of this receptor is not known. Per-base quality was not reported, and no clone a single base away is much larger than it. For sorting, regulatory T cells were defined as CD4+CD25hiCD127low/negative cells. The control samples were obtained from healthy donors who were not related to the patients. Tconv and Treg cells for TCRbeta sequencing were sorted on a FACSAria flow cytometer. Sorted cells were collected in 5-ml round-bottom polystyrene tubes, and dry cell pellets were stored frozen at -80 degrees C prior to sequencing. The immunoSEQ platform was used to sequence the TCRbeta chain. The source study handled its data this way. Approximately 5.3x10^4 distinct TCRbeta sequences from patients and about 93,000 from healthy donors were obtained from pooled Treg repertoires. Treg TCRbeta sequences shared by two or more individuals were defined as public, and these public Treg TCRbeta sequences were subsequently searched for in Tconv repertoires. Differences between groups were assessed by Mann-Whitney U tests with Bonferroni-Dunn correction in GraphPad Prism 7.03. TCRdb took this table from immuneACCESS and kept in-frame rearrangements with V and J called. Such tables lack part of the clones; where checked against another copy, unresolved V genes explain under half of the gap, and the rest is unexplained. D and trimming were read from the DNA, whereas the V and J calls and clone size are those reported in that table. The sample contains about 19,000 clones, about 92% of them found a single time. Roughly 1% of the sample is held by the ten biggest clonotypes.

Compared with germline, V lacks 2 bases and J lacks 5 bases; bases without a gene match: 8. The CDR3 sequence holds 15 residues, the cysteine and phenylalanine included. Solely the CDR3 DNA is kept, with 45 bases framed from the first base. CDR1 and CDR2, looked up from the germline V gene, are ENHRY and SYGVKD. This specimen belongs to a study of B cell selection in AIRE deficiency (dated 2019 in TCRdb). In the study overall: Researchers compared the TCRbeta repertoires of sorted blood CD4+ conventional T cells and regulatory T cells from AIRE-deficient patients with the corresponding repertoires from healthy controls. The TCR-sequenced cohort comprised roughly five AIRE-deficient APECED patients and roughly five healthy control donors.

Results the study describes overall, beyond this receptor: Only TCRbeta chains were sequenced, and 36.6% of the Treg sequences shared among healthy donors were also detected in healthy Tconv cells, possibly owing to differing TCRalpha chains. In terms of TCRBV gene usage, CDR3 length and TCR diversity, Tconv and Treg cells from AIRE-deficient patients looked similar to Tconv and Treg cells from healthy donors. CDR3s were shorter in shared Treg sequences, reflecting a bias toward rearrangements that have few non-templated nucleotide insertions. Among approximately 3,700 shared Treg TCRbeta sequences, around 30% were shared exclusively among healthy donors and about 8.4% exclusively among patients, which suggests that Treg selection is less efficient in the absence of AIRE. About 33% of the Treg TCRbeta sequences shared among healthy donors were detected in patient Tconv cells, suggesting that Treg-biased clones are diverted into the Tconv compartment.

The sequence derives from a human donor in good health. Recombination connected TRBV10-3 to TRBJ2-7; 8 central nucleotides agree with TRBD1. What was sequenced was CD4+CD25+ Tregs sorted from PBMCs. The DNA reads TGTGCCATCAGTGAGCCTGGACAGGGAATCGACGAGCAGTACTTC. Its protein reads: CAISEPGQGIDEQYF.